The sequence of this TCR beta chain was determined in a study of OX40 agonist ivuxolimab in advanced cancers. General study points: The work left the antigen specificity of expanded peripheral T cells undetermined.

The V gene's germline CDR1 is SGHAT and CDR2 FQDESV (reference sequence). V was pared by 1 base and J by 5 bases, with 2 bases of the junction left unmatched. The CDR3 has 15 amino acids. A remark on this clone: The antigen remains unidentified.

Method: immunoSEQ multiplex PCR; TCRdb's copy keeps in-frame clones and lacks some. This table has fewer than 20,000 clones, approximately 83% appearing once. The chain combines TRBV11-1 with TRBJ2-1, with 10 nucleotides matching TRBD2. The TCR was taken from an adult with an advanced solid tumor such as melanoma, head and neck, liver or kidney cancer. The source material was CD4+ or CD8+ T cells sorted from blood, sampled in a trial of the OX40 agonist ivuxolimab. The CDR3 is CASSLELAGNNEQFF. The CDR3 coding sequence is TGTGCCAGCAGCTTAGAACTAGCGGGAAACAATGAGCAGTTCTTC. Full variable domain (remainder filled in from reference TRBV11-1 and TRBJ2-1): EAEVAQSPRYKITEKSQAVAFWCDPISGHATLYWYRQILGQGPELLVQFQDESVVDDSQLPKDRFSAERLKGVDSTLKIQPAELGDSAMYLCASSLELAGNNEQFFGPGTRLTVL.